Listed below are T cell receptor beta chains from one sample, sequenced in a study of blood T cell repertoires in COVID-19. Assay used: immunoSEQ multiplex PCR; TCRdb lists only in-frame clones, some missing. Altogether 85,000 to 120,000 clones are present, 70% to 80% being singletons, with the ten largest covering more than 5.5%. Specimen: peripheral blood. The receptors were sampled from a man at least 80 years old with COVID-19, enrolled during active disease. CDR3s include the opening cysteine and the closing phenylalanine or tryptophan. The order of the fields is D gene, V gene, clone size, J gene, CDR3 DNA, CDR3 protein. The D gene is left open where the match is weak. Rows may omit the clone size; those that give it use once, few, many or a size class.

>TRBD1|TRBV5-6|.|TRBJ2-1
TGTGCCAGCAGCACTGGACAGGGGGCATGGCGGGAGTACAATGAGCAGTTCTTC
CASSTGQGAWREYNEQFF
>TRBD1|TRBV11-3|.|TRBJ2-2
TGTGCCAGCAGCTTACCAGGGGGACGGAACACCGGGGAGCTGTTTTTT
CASSLPGGRNTGELFF
>.|TRBV11-2|few|TRBJ1-3
TGTGCCAGCAGCTTAAGGGGAAACTCTGGAAACACCATATATTTT
CASSLRGNSGNTIYF
>TRBD1|TRBV6-5|few|TRBJ1-5
TGTGCCAGCAGCTTCGGGACAGGGGGCAATCAGCCCCAGCATTTT
CASSFGTGGNQPQHF
>.|TRBV30|few|TRBJ1-1
TGTGCCTGGGGGGGGGCAGGGAACACTGAAGCTTTCTTT
CAWGGAGNTEAFF
>.|TRBV12-5|.|TRBJ2-5
TGTGCTAGTGGCCTTTCCCGGGAGACCCAGTACTTC
CASGLSRETQYF
>.|TRBV15|.|TRBJ2-7
TGTGCCACCAGCAGAGATGCCAGCTCCTACGAGCAGTACTTC
CATSRDASSYEQYF
>.|TRBV29-1|.|TRBJ1-2
TGCAGCGTTGAAGCCAGGGAATGGCGAGGCTACACCTTC
CSVEAREWRGYTF
>TRBD1|TRBV27|.|TRBJ1-5
TGTGCCAGCAGTTTAATGGAGGGGGCAGGTCAGCCCCAGCATTTT
CASSLMEGAGQPQHF
>.|TRBV7-9|few|TRBJ1-2
TGTGCCAGCAGCTTAGTGGACAGCTCCCCATACACCTTC
CASSLVDSSPYTF
>TRBD2|TRBV9|.|TRBJ2-7
TGTGCCAGCAGCGTAGATGCTAGCGGGAGTTACGAGCAGTACTTC
CASSVDASGSYEQYF
>.|TRBV7-9|.|TRBJ1-2
TGTGCCAGCAGCCATTTCGGGGATGGCTACACCTTC
CASSHFGDGYTF
>.|TRBV11-2|.|TRBJ1-1
TGTGCCAGCAGCCAAAGCCCAATGAACACTGAAGCTTTCTTT
CASSQSPMNTEAFF
>.|TRBV27|.|TRBJ1-1
TGTGCCAGCAGTTTTAGTCCGGGAGGAGGTAACACTGAAGCTTTCTTT
CASSFSPGGGNTEAFF
>.|TRBV7-2|.|TRBJ2-1
TGTGCCAGCAGCTTAATGGGAGTCTCCAATGAGCAGTTCTTC
CASSLMGVSNEQFF
>.|TRBV12-3/TRBV12-4|once|TRBJ2-7
TGTGCCAGCAGCCGAGCTAGCTACGAGCAGTACTTC
CASSRASYEQYF
>.|TRBV6-5|once|TRBJ2-7
TGTGCCAGCAGTCCCCGGGACTCCCAACCCTACGAGCAGTACTTC
CASSPRDSQPYEQYF
>TRBD1|TRBV15|few|TRBJ2-7
TGTGCCACCAGCAGAGGGGCCCGGACAGGGGGTGGCTACGAGCAGTACTTC
CATSRGARTGGGYEQYF
>.|TRBV2|.|TRBJ1-2
TGTGCCAGCAGTGAACAGGGTCAAGGCTACACCTTC
CASSEQGQGYTF